A selection of T cell receptor beta chains follows, all from one sample in a study of blood T cell repertoires in COVID-19. TCRdb's copy holds only in-frame clones and misses some; the assay was immunoSEQ multiplex PCR. This table has fewer than 150,000 clones, 85% to 90% appearing once. Source material: peripheral blood. These TCRs come from a woman between 40 and 50 years old with acute or convalescent COVID-19. CDR3s leave out the opening cysteine and the closing phenylalanine or tryptophan. The order of the fields is J gene, V gene, D gene, clone size, CDR3 protein. A D gene is named only where the DNA matches it firmly. Size values are once, few and many counts, or a class for expanded clones, and some rows have none.

TRBJ1-2	TRBV28	TRBD1	-	ASSLDRNYGYT
TRBJ2-1	TRBV24-1	TRBD2	-	ATSDLFGGGEQF
TRBJ2-7	TRBV18	TRBD1	-	ASSPTGGYEQY
TRBJ1-6	TRBV27	TRBD1	-	ASSLVRDRVSPLH
TRBJ1-2	TRBV14	TRBD1	-	ASSQDRGHPGYGYT
TRBJ2-3	TRBV5-1	-	-	ASSLGGTDTQY
TRBJ2-5	TRBV14	-	once	ASSFGQQETQY
TRBJ1-5	TRBV6-2/TRBV6-3	-	once	ASSYSRGGQPQH
TRBJ2-3	TRBV18	TRBD1	-	ASSRQPGQGATDTQY
TRBJ1-1	TRBV19	TRBD1	-	ASSAPIRTGGTEAF
TRBJ2-7	TRBV28	TRBD1	-	ASSSPRTGLSSYEQY
TRBJ2-7	TRBV6-4	TRBD2	-	ASGPSKRRTSGGPYEQY
TRBJ2-7	TRBV5-6	-	many	ASSLFSGFEQY
TRBJ1-1	TRBV5-6	TRBD1	-	ASSRIRGQGAF
TRBJ1-2	TRBV6-1	-	-	ASSEGGRGASYGYT
TRBJ2-7	TRBV21-1	-	-	ASSKACKQGADYEQY
TRBJ1-5	TRBV19	TRBD1	-	ASSPLVGQNQPQH
TRBJ1-3	TRBV2	TRBD1	few	ASNVGGGDTIY
TRBJ1-2	TRBV7-2	TRBD1	-	ASSWDRGSYGYT
TRBJ2-3	TRBV6-1	TRBD2	-	ASSESGGLSTDTQY
TRBJ2-5	TRBV12-3/TRBV12-4	-	-	ASSLGSVGTQY
TRBJ1-2	TRBV15	-	-	ATSRPGVYGYT
TRBJ2-5	TRBV4-2	TRBD2	-	ASSQGLAETQY
TRBJ2-7	TRBV4-3	-	-	ASSQVRDTTYEQY
TRBJ2-1	TRBV3-1/TRBV3-2	TRBD1	-	ASSQSPGTGKF
TRBJ2-7	TRBV24-1	TRBD1	-	ATLTPRDRVYEQY
TRBJ2-2	TRBV3-1/TRBV3-2	-	few	ASSRRSSGTTGELF
TRBJ2-2	TRBV6-2/TRBV6-3	TRBD2	once	ASSLGLARTGELF
TRBJ2-7	TRBV5-6	TRBD2	-	ASSLDIAGPYEQY
TRBJ1-4	TRBV5-1	-	-	ASSLTVTNEKLF
TRBJ2-5	TRBV28	-	-	AIKGAVETQY
TRBJ2-7	TRBV24-1	TRBD1	-	ATSRPSDRGLYEQY
TRBJ1-4	TRBV28	TRBD1	-	ASSETGAANEKLF
TRBJ2-5	TRBV27	TRBD1	-	ASSFQGGKTQY
TRBJ1-3	TRBV7-2	-	-	ASSSSGRGNTIY
TRBJ2-7	TRBV4-3	-	-	ASSQEASYEQY
TRBJ1-6	TRBV15	-	few	ATSRDPGAGHSPLH
TRBJ2-3	TRBV29-1	TRBD2	few	SVGSLAGTHSGTQY
TRBJ1-2	TRBV29-1	-	-	SVKQNYGYT
TRBJ1-4	TRBV30	TRBD1	-	AWSYRGGEKLF
TRBJ1-2	TRBV6-2/TRBV6-3	TRBD1	once	ASSYSLDRGAAYGYT
TRBJ2-7	TRBV6-2/TRBV6-3	-	-	ASSPGWYEQY
TRBJ2-7	TRBV7-9	TRBD1	-	ASSFGTGGWSYEQY
TRBJ2-5	TRBV6-5	TRBD1	-	ASSYLRTGQETQY
TRBJ1-1	TRBV7-2	-	-	ASSLDRWNTEAF
TRBJ1-2	TRBV7-2	TRBD1	-	ASSPVTGAGGYT
TRBJ1-5	TRBV7-2	TRBD1	once	ASSYRQGAQPQH
TRBJ1-1	TRBV2	TRBD1	-	ASSVQGSTEAF
TRBJ2-7	TRBV28	-	-	ASSSGAVNYEQY
TRBJ1-1	TRBV6-5	-	few	ASSYDQGGGDAF
TRBJ1-2	TRBV7-9	TRBD1	once	ASSETGNYGYT